Shown below are 5 T cell receptor beta chains from a single sample sequenced in a study of T cells in Graves' hyperthyroidism and ophthalmopathy. TCR beta CDR3 sequences were amplified from RNA transcripts. The HTBI primer set drove a first-round RT-PCR of the TCR CDR3. Using its own MiXCR run on the multiplex PCR reads, TCRdb lists one record per CDR3 protein. The sample comprises about 360,000 distinct CDR3 sequences, more than 20% of which are singletons, and around 79% rests with the top ten. Material: blood. These receptor sequences come from a man aged 50 to 60 with Graves' hyperthyroidism.

This clonotype was recorded at least ten times. This rearrangement joins TRBV27 to TRBJ1-1; possible D gene TRBD1, 5 bases. Trimming took off 4 bases at V and 5 bases at J, with 11 bases between the two ends. The germline V gene has CDR1 MNHEY and CDR2 SMNVEV (reference sequence). The CDR3 runs 13 residues. The chain's CDR3 is CASSSRGQTEAFF. In nucleotides, the CDR3 is TGTGCCAGCAGTTCCCGAGGACAAACTGAAGCTTTCTTT.

The table lists this clonotype with a few counts. The chain recombines TRBV7-9 with TRBJ2-7, with D possibly TRBD2 on 5 matching bases. The ends were cut back, 5 bases at V and 3 bases at J, with 14 bases in the middle. CDR1 is SEHNR, CDR2 FQNEAQ, per germline (reference sequence). The CDR3 contains 14 residues. CDR3 DNA: TGTGCCAGCAGCGGTGGGGTAGCGCTCTACGAGCAGTACTTC. It codes for CASSGGVALYEQYF.

The genes are TRBV29-1 and TRBJ2-3; D is possibly TRBD1 (5 bases). There are 16 residues in the CDR3. Trimming took off 0 bases at V and 1 base at J, with 14 bases between the two ends. The germline CDR1 and CDR2 sequences are SQVTM and ANQGSEA. The CDR3 reads CSVEDGARARTDTQYF. In DNA form, the CDR3 reads TGCAGCGTTGAAGATGGGGCTCGAGCTCGCACAGATACGCAGTATTTT.

The chain joins TRBV6-2 or TRBV6-3 to TRBJ1-5; D is ambiguous. The V gene lost 0 bases and the J gene lost 3 bases, with 9 bases spanning the gap. Germline lookup yields CDR1 MNHEY and CDR2 SVGEGT. CDR3 length: 15 residues. The CDR3 reads CASSYSVGLNQPQHF. In DNA, the CDR3 is TGTGCCAGCAGTTACTCGGTCGGCCTCAATCAGCCCCAGCATTTT.

V is TRBV6-2 or TRBV6-3 and J is TRBJ2-7, with 8 bases fitting TRBD2. V gave up 7 bases and J gave up 0 bases; unmatched junction bases: 8. This CDR3 has 15 residues. In germline, CDR1 is MNHEY, CDR2 SVGEGT. The CDR3 reads CASIRASGRSYEQYF. The CDR3, as DNA: TGTGCCAGCATTCGGGCTAGCGGGCGCTCCTACGAGCAGTACTTC.